The next 22 T cell receptor beta chains were all read from a single sample in a study of human T cells and chemical hapten exposure. Via MiXCR, TCRdb re-called the RACE reads, giving one row per CDR3 protein. Of 150,000 to 200,000 distinct CDR3 sequences in the sample, roughly 14% are singletons; the top ten hold 1.5% to 2%. Documented time point: patch test 1, 2 weeks after DPC sensitization. Treatment specified: therapeutic diphenylcyclopropenone sensitization with weekly scalp DPC. The specimen comprised whole blood, sampled in connection with sensitization to the hapten diphenylcyclopropenone (DPC). The receptors were gathered from a woman in her twenties or thirties with alopecia areata. Some clones in this sample may be carry-over from other donors' samples.

The rearrangement uses TRBV12-3 or TRBV12-4 and TRBJ2-4; 7 nucleotides match TRBD1. The CDR3 is made up of 14 amino acids. V was pared by 5 bases and J by 5 bases, with 6 bases of the junction left unmatched. The CDR3 DNA reads as TGTGCCAGCAGTAACGACAGGGCCCAAAACATTCAGTACTTC. Protein sequence: CASSNDRAQNIQYF.

In this sample, this clonotype turned up many times. This chain joins TRBV11-2 and TRBJ2-3, with TRBD2 matching 7 bases. After removal of 5 bases from V and 7 bases from J, the junction contained 3 bases not matched to a gene. This CDR3 contains 12 residues. CDR1 SGHAT and CDR2 FQNNGV come from the germline V gene. In DNA, the CDR3 is TGTGCCAGCAGCCCTAGCGGATATACGCAGTATTTT. It codes for CASSPSGYTQYF.

This rearrangement joins TRBV14 to TRBJ1-1; weak D call: TRBD1 (6 bases). The ends were cut back, 4 bases at V and 1 base at J, with 13 bases in the middle. This CDR3 spans 15 amino acids. Per germline, CDR1 SGHDN and CDR2 FVKESK. The CDR3 DNA reads as TGTGCCAGCAGCCCCGCAGGGGCCGGGAACACTGAAGCTTTCTTT. It specifies CASSPAGAGNTEAFF.

This clonotype was recorded at least ten times. J is TRBJ1-2 and V is TRBV12-3 or TRBV12-4, with unresolved D. CDR3 length: 11 amino acids. The germline V and J ends were trimmed by 1 base and 8 bases, with 5 bases remaining between them. CDR3 nucleotide sequence: TGTGCCAGCAGTTTAGGTTGGGGCTACACCTTC. Its translation is CASSLGWGYTF.

The V call is TRBV28, the J call TRBJ2-3; D is perhaps TRBD2 (6 bases). Germline V lookup: CDR1 MDHEN, CDR2 SYDVKM. Trimming cost V 6 bases and J 4 bases, with 20 bases left between them. The CDR3 consists of 16 residues. The DNA for the CDR3 is TGTGCCAGCAGAGAACCGGGACTCGGCCGGGCAGATACGCAGTATTTT. This gives the protein CASREPGLGRADTQYF.

J is TRBJ1-5 and V is TRBV28; TRBD1 is a possible D gene (5 bases). The length of the CDR3 is 13 residues. V shed 6 bases and J shed 3 bases, with 9 bases lying between them. Germline lookup yields CDR1 MDHEN and CDR2 SYDVKM. CDR3 loop: CASSDSDNQPQHF. CDR3 nucleotide sequence: TGTGCCAGCAGCGACAGCGACAATCAGCCCCAGCATTTT.

The V call is TRBV20-1, the J call TRBJ2-7; D is perhaps TRBD1 or TRBD2 (6 bases each). Germline V gene lookup returns CDR1 DFQATT and CDR2 SNEGSKA (reference sequence). The CDR3 extends over 15 amino acids. The ends were cut back, 0 bases at V and 6 bases at J, with 18 bases in the middle. CDR3 DNA sequence: TGCAGTGCTAGAGATCCCTCAGGGGTTAGCGGCGAGCAGTACTTC. Protein: CSARDPSGVSGEQYF.

Here the CDR3 reads CASTRGHGENEQFF. CDR3 bases: TGCGCCAGCACCCGGGGCCACGGGGAGAATGAGCAGTTCTTC. The rearrangement joins TRBV5-1 to TRBJ2-1, with D perhaps given as TRBD1 or TRBD2 (5 bases each). The ends were cut back, 6 bases at V and 7 bases at J, with 17 bases in the middle. The CDR3 is made up of 14 amino acids. Per the germline V gene, CDR1 is SGHRS and CDR2 is YFSETQ.

This clonotype was found many times. The chain is built from TRBV6-4 and TRBJ1-1, with 7 positions matching TRBD1. Trimming removed 2 bases from V and 1 base from J; junction bases left unmatched: 4. The germline CDR1 and CDR2 sequences are MRHNA and SNTAGT. CDR3 size: 15 residues. The CDR3: CASSDPTGPNTEAFF. The DNA of the CDR3 is TGTGCCAGCAGTGACCCGACAGGGCCGAACACTGAAGCTTTCTTT.

The chain uses TRBV7-9 and TRBJ1-3; TRBD1 aligns across 8 bases. The CDR3 loop spans 15 amino acids. The V gene end was trimmed by 6 bases and the J gene end by 0 bases; junction bases not matched to a gene: 4. In germline, CDR1 is SEHNR, CDR2 FQNEAQ (reference sequence). This CDR3 reads CASRPTGASGNTIYF. The CDR3 region has the DNA TGTGCCAGCAGGCCGACAGGGGCCTCTGGAAACACCATATATTTT.

The V gene is TRBV28, the J gene TRBJ2-1; 10 bases align to TRBD2. The CDR3 runs to 15 residues. CDR1 MDHEN and CDR2 SYDVKM come from the germline V gene. V lost 5 bases and J lost 3; bases outside the gene matches: 4. CDR3 protein: CASSPASGSYNEQFF. The CDR3 DNA is TGTGCCAGCAGTCCGGCTAGCGGGAGCTACAATGAGCAGTTCTTC. The complete variable domain, with remaining parts taken from reference TRBV28 and TRBJ2-1, reads DVKVTQSSRYLVKRTGEKVFLECVQDMDHENMFWYRQDPGLGLRLIYFSYDVKMKEKGDIPEGYSVSREKKERFSLILESASTNQTSMYLCASSPASGSYNEQFFGPGTRLTVL.

In its sample, this clonotype was seen a few times. CDR3 sequence: CASSLGSDYGYTF. In DNA form, the CDR3 reads TGTGCCAGCAGCTTAGGCTCCGACTATGGCTACACCTTC. The rearrangement joins TRBV7-6 to TRBJ1-2; D gene uncertain. The CDR3 contains 13 residues. CDR1 is SGHVS, CDR2 FNYEAQ, per germline. V lost 1 base to trimming and J lost 3 bases, with 6 bases between them.

This clonotype was picked up a small number of times. This chain links TRBV28 with TRBJ2-3, with 8 bases matching TRBD1. J lost 1 base, V lost 10 bases, and 4 bases had no gene match. Germline V gene data show CDR1 as MDHEN and CDR2 as SYDVKM. CDR3 length: 13 residues. The CDR3 nucleotides read TGTGCCACCGGACAGGGAGGCACAGATACGCAGTATTTT. Its protein product is CATGQGGTDTQYF.

This clonotype was seen ten or more times. This chain uses TRBV7-2 with TRBJ2-7; the D call may be TRBD1 or TRBD2 (5 bases each). The V and J ends lost 3 bases and 4 bases respectively, with 10 bases between them. Germline V gene sequence: CDR1 SGHTA, CDR2 FQGNSA. CDR3 length equals 13 residues. In DNA, the CDR3 is TGTGCCAGCAGCTTGGGACCAGGGTACGAGCAGTACTTC. Translating it yields CASSLGPGYEQYF.

The genes are TRBV7-2 and TRBJ1-6; 10 nucleotides line up with TRBD1. The germline V gene has CDR1 SGHTA and CDR2 FQGNSA. Trimming at V came to 5 bases and at J to 11 bases, leaving 6 bases not matched to a gene. The CDR3 has 14 residues. DNA of the CDR3: TGTGCCAGCAGCGGGGACAGGGGTAGGGCACCCCTCCACTTT. This encodes CASSGDRGRAPLHF.

The V gene is TRBV5-1, the J gene TRBJ1-1; D unresolved. The CDR3 extends over 13 amino acids. Germline CDR1 SGHRS, CDR2 YFSETQ. V lost 2 bases and J lost 0, with 5 bases in between. The CDR3 DNA reads as TGCGCCAGCAGCTTCACAGTGAACACTGAAGCTTTCTTT. It is translated as CASSFTVNTEAFF.

The chain recombines TRBV6-4 with TRBJ1-1, with D uncertain. The CDR3 is 16 residues long. The germline gives CDR1 MRHNA, CDR2 SNTAGT. Deletions cut 4 bases from V and 0 bases from J, with 15 bases between. The CDR3 spells CASSAVRTAMNTEAFF. The CDR3 DNA reads TGTGCCAGCAGTGCCGTTCGGACGGCCATGAACACTGAAGCTTTCTTT.

The chain recombines TRBV12-3 or TRBV12-4 with TRBJ1-4, with D possibly TRBD1 on 6 matching bases. The CDR3 has 14 residues. V shed 2 bases and J shed 5 bases, with 9 bases lying between them. CDR3 bases: TGTGCCAGCAGTTTAACAGGGCTGAATGAAAAACTGTTTTTT. Translating gives CASSLTGLNEKLFF.

CDR3 loop: CASSVSPLREKLFF. The CDR3 DNA reads TGTGCCAGCAGCGTATCCCCCTTGCGGGAAAAACTGTTTTTT. The rearrangement links TRBV9 to TRBJ1-4; D uncertain. Germline CDR1 and CDR2: SGDLS and YYNGEE. The CDR3 contains 14 residues. Trimming left V 1 base short and J 8 bases short, with 12 bases between.

Note on this clonotype: The germline gene is not matched at one end of the junction; a read error may be the cause. The rearrangement joins TRBV2 to TRBJ2-2; TRBD1 agrees at 8 bases. The CDR3 loop spans 15 amino acids. Germline assignment: CDR1 SNHLY and CDR2 FYNNEI. CDR3 DNA: TGTGCCAGCTCCCCTCGGACAGGGAACAACGGGGAGCTGTTTTTT. This gives the protein CASSPRTGNNGELFF.

In its sample, this clonotype was seen many times. V and J are TRBV27 and TRBJ1-1; D gene unclear. The CDR3 covers 13 residues. Germline V lookup: CDR1 MNHEY, CDR2 SMNVEV (reference sequence). The V and J ends lost 8 bases and 1 base respectively, with 11 bases between them. The CDR3 here is CASQGTGNTEAFF. CDR3 nucleotide sequence: TGTGCCAGCCAAGGTACGGGGAACACTGAAGCTTTCTTT.

The chain employs TRBV29-1 and TRBJ2-7, with a possible D match to TRBD1 (6 bases). Trimming removed 6 bases at V and 2 bases at J, with 11 bases between. Germline CDR1 and CDR2: SQVTM and ANQGSEA. The CDR3 sequence is 12 residues long. CDR3 loop: CSVRRDTYEQYF. CDR3 bases: TGCAGCGTCCGCCGGGACACCTACGAGCAGTACTTC.